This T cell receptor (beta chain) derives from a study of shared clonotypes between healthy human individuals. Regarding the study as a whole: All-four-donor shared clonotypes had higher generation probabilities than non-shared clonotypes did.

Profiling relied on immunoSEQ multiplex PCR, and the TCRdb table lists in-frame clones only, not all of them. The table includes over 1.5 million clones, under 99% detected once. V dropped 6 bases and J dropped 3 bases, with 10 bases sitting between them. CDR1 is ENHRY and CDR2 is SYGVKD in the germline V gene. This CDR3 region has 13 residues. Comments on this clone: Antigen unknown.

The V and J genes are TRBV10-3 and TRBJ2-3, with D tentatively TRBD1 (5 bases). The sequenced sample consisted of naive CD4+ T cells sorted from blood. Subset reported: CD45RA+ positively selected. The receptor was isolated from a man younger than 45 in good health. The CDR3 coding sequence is TGTGCCATCAGCAGGGCTGTTACAGATACGCAGTATTTT. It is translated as CAISRAVTDTQYF.